This TCR beta chain emerged from a study of T cell responses to AZD1222 COVID-19 vaccine. Study-wide context: Doses given second, at about 4 or about 12 weeks, were pooled.

Clones were sequenced by immunoSEQ multiplex PCR, and TCRdb holds only the in-frame ones, with some missing. The repertoire holds 140,000 to 150,000 clones, with roughly nine tenths as singletons. Germline V lookup: CDR1 SGHRS, CDR2 YFSETQ. Deletions cut 4 bases from V and 0 bases from J, with 8 bases between. This CDR3 spans 15 amino acids. The TCR comes from an adult in good health. This rearrangement joins TRBV5-1 to TRBJ1-6; D not certain. Source: peripheral blood, taken on day 0 of AZD1222 vaccination. CDR3 sequence reads: CASSISSSYNSPLHF. In nucleotides, the CDR3 is TGCGCCAGCAGCATCAGTAGCTCCTATAATTCACCCCTCCACTTT.